Below, one T cell receptor beta chain is given with its context. This sample is part of a study of control samples from healthy donors and cancer patients. This CDR3 is 17 amino acids long. The J segment lost 0 bases and the V segment lost 4 bases, leaving 9 bases of the junction unmatched. The germline CDR1 and CDR2 sequences are SGHRS and YFSETQ. Profiling relied on immunoSEQ multiplex PCR, and the TCRdb table lists in-frame clones only, not all of them. The sample carries fewer than 150,000 clones, around 93% recorded once. This receptor was taken from a man aged 18 to 29 in good health. Sample: blood. The chain employs TRBV5-1 and TRBJ1-2, with 10 bases identical to TRBD1. CDR3 bases: TGCGCCAGCAGCCACCGGGACAGGGGCAATACTAACTATGGCTACACCTTC. Amino acid sequence: CASSHRDRGNTNYGYTF.